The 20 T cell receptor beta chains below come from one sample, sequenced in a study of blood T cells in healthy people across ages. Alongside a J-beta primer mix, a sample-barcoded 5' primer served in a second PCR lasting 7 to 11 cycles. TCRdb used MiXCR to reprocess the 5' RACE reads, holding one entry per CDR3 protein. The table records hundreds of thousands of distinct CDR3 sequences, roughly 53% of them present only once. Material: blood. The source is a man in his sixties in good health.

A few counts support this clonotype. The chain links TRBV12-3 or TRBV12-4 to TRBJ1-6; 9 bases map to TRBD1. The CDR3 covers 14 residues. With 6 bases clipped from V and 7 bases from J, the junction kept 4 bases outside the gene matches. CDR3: CASRAGTGNSPLHF. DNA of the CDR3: TGTGCCAGCAGAGCCGGGACAGGGAATTCACCCCTCCACTTT.

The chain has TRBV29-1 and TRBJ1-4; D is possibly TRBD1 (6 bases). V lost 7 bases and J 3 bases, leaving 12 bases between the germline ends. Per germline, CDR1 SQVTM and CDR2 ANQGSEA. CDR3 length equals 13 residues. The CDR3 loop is CSATGRANEKLFF. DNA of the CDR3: TGCAGCGCCACAGGGCGAGCTAATGAAAAACTGTTTTTT.

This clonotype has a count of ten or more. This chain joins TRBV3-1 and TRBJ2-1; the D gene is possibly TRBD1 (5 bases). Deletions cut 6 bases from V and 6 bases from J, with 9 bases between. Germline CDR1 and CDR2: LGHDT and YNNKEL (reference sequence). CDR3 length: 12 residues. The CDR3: CASSRGTNEQFF. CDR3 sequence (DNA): TGTGCCAGCAGTAGGGGCACCAATGAGCAGTTCTTC.

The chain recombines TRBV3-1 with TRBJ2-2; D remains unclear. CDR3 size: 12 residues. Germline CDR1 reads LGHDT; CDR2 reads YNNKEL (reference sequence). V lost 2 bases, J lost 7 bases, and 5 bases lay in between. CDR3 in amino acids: CASSQIFGELFF. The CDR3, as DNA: TGTGCCAGCAGCCAAATTTTCGGGGAGCTGTTTTTT.

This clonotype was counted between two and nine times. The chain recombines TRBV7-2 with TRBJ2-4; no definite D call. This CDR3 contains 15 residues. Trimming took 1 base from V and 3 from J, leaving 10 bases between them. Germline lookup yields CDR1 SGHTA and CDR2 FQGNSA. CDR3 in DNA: TGTGCCAGCAGCTTAGGGTTCCTGAACAAAAACATTCAGTACTTC. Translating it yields CASSLGFLNKNIQYF.

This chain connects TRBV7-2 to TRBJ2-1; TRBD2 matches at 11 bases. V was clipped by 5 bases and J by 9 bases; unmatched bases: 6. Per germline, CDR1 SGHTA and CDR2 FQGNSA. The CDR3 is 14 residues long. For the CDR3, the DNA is TGTGCCAGCAGCCCCATAGCGGGGGGGGGTGAGCAGTTCTTC. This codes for CASSPIAGGGEQFF.

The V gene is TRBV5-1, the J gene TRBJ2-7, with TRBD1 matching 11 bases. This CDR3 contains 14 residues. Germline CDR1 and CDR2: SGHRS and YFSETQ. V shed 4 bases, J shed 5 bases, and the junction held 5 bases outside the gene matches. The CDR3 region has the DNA TGCGCCAGCAGCCCGGGACAGGGGGTTAACGAGCAGTACTTC. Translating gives CASSPGQGVNEQYF.

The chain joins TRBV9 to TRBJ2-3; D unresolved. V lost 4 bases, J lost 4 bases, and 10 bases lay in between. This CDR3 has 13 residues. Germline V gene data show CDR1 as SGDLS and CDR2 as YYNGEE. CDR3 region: CASSPRTADTQYF. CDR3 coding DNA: TGTGCCAGCAGCCCCAGAACGGCAGATACGCAGTATTTT.

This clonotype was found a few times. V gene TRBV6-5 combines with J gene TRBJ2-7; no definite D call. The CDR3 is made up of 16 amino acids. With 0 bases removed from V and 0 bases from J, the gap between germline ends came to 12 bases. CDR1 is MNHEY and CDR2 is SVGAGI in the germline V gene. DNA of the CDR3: TGTGCCAGCAGTTACTCGATTCAGGCGAGCTCCTACGAGCAGTACTTC. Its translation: CASSYSIQASSYEQYF.

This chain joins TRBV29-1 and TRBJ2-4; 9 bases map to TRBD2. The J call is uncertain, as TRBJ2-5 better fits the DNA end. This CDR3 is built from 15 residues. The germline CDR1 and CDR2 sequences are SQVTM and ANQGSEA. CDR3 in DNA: TGCAGCGTTGAAGGACCTCTAGCGGGACAAGAGACCCAGTACTTC. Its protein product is CSVEGPLAGQETQYF.

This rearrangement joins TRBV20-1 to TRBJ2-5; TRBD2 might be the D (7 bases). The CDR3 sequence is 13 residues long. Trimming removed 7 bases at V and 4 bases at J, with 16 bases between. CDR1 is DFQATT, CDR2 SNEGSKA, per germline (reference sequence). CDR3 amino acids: CSGIGGAGETQYF. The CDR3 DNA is TGCAGTGGGATTGGGGGGGCGGGAGAGACCCAGTACTTC.

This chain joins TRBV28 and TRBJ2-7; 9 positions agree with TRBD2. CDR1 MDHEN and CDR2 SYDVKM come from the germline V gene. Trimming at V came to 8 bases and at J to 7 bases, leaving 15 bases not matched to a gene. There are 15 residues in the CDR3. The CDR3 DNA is TGTGCCAGCCTAGCGTGGGGCGGGAGGGGAAATGAGCAGTACTTC. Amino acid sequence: CASLAWGGRGNEQYF. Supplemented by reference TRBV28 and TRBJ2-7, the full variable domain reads DVKVTQSSRYLVKRTGEKVFLECVQDMDHENMFWYRQDPGLGLRLIYFSYDVKMKEKGDIPEGYSVSREKKERFSLILESASTNQTSMYLCASLAWGGRGNEQYFGPGTRLTVT.

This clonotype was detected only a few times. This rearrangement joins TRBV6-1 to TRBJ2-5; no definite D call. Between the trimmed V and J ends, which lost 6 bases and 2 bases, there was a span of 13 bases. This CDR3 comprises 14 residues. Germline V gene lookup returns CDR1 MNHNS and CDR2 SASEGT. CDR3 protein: CASRTGRRQETQYF. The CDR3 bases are TGTGCCAGCAGGACTGGACGCAGACAAGAGACCCAGTACTTC.

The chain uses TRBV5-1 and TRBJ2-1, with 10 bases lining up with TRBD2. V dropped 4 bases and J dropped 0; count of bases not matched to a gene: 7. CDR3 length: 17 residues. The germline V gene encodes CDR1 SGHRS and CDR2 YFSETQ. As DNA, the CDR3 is TGCGCCAGCAGCACCGGACTAGCGGTTAGCTCCTACAATGAGCAGTTCTTC. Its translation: CASSTGLAVSSYNEQFF.

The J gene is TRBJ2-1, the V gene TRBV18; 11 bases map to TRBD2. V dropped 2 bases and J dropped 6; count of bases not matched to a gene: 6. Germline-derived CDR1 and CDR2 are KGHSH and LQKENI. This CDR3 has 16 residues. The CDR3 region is CASSPRLAGTPNEQFF. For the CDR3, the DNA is TGTGCCAGCTCACCAAGACTAGCGGGGACGCCCAATGAGCAGTTCTTC. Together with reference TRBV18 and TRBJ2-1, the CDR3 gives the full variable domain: NAGVMQNPRHLVRRRGQEARLRCSPMKGHSHVYWYRQLPEEGLKFMVYLQKENIIDESGMPKERFSAEFPKEGPSILRIQQVVRGDSAAYFCASSPRLAGTPNEQFFGPGTRLTVL.

As DNA, the CDR3 is TGTGCCAGCAGCTCGTACCTGTCTAGCGGGGGGGCCGAGGATACGCAGTATTTT. It codes for CASSSYLSSGGAEDTQYF. The gene calls are TRBV7-2 and TRBJ2-3; 12 nucleotides agree with TRBD2. V gave up 4 bases and J gave up 6 bases; unmatched junction bases: 14. The CDR3 sequence is 18 residues long. Germline V gene lookup returns CDR1 SGHTA and CDR2 FQGNSA.

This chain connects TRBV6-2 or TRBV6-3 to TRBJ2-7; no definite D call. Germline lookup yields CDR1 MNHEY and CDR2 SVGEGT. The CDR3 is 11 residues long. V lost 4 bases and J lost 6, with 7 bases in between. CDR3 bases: TGTGCCAGCAGTTGGCGGTCCGAGCAGTACTTC. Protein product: CASSWRSEQYF.

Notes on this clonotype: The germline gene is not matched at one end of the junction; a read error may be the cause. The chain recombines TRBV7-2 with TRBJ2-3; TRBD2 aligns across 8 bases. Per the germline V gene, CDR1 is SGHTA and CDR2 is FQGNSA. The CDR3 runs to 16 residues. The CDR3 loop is CASSSYGGARPDTQYF. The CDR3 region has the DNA TGTGCAAGCAGCTCCTACGGGGGGGCCCGTCCAGATACGCAGTATTTT. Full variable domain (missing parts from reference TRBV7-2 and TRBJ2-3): GAGVSQSPSNKVTEKGKDVELRCDPISGHTALYWYRQSLGQGLEFLIYFQGNSAPDKSGLPSDRFSAERTGGSVSTLTIQRTQQEDSAVYLCASSSYGGARPDTQYFGPGTRLTVL.

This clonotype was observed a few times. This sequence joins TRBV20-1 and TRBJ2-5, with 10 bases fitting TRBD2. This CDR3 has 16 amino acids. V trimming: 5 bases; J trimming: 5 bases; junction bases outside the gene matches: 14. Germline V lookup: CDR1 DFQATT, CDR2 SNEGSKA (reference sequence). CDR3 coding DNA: TGCAGTGCTGGGCCCCTAGCGGGGGAGTCCATGGAGACCCAGTACTTC. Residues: CSAGPLAGESMETQYF.

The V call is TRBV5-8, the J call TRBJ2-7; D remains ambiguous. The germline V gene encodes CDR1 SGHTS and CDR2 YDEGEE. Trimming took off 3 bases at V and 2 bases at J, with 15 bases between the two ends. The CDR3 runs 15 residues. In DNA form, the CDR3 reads TGTGCCAGCAGCTCGACCCGGCAGGCGACCTACGAGCAGTACTTC. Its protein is CASSSTRQATYEQYF. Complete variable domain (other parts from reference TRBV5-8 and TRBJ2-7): EAGVTQSPTHLIKTRGQQATLRCSPISGHTSVYWYQQALGLGLQFLLWYDEGEERNRGNFPPRFSGRQFPNYSSELNVNALELEDSALYLCASSSTRQATYEQYFGPGTRLTVT.